The 3 T cell receptor beta chains below were found in one sample sequenced in a study of blood T cell repertoires in COVID-19. TCRdb keeps only in-frame clones here, not all; method: immunoSEQ multiplex PCR. The profile covers approximately 61,000 clones, with about 80% appearing a single time and about 20% taken by the ten largest. The specimen was peripheral blood. The receptors come from a man older than 75 with active or convalescent COVID-19.

V is TRBV6-5 and J is TRBJ2-5; TRBD2 might be the D (6 bases). Trimming pared 2 bases from V and 3 bases from J, leaving 13 bases between. Germline V gene data show CDR1 as MNHEY and CDR2 as SVGAGI. This CDR3 comprises 15 residues. Here the CDR3 DNA reads TGTGCCAGCAGTTACACCCGGGACTGGGAAGAGACCCAGTACTTC. Residues: CASSYTRDWEETQYF.

V usage is TRBV7-6 and J usage is TRBJ1-1, with unresolved D. The CDR3 runs to 14 residues. Deletions cut 0 bases from V and 6 bases from J, with 11 bases between. CDR1 is SGHVS, CDR2 FNYEAQ, per germline. CDR3 bases: TGTGCCAGCAGCTTAGCGTTTTCCTTCGCTGAAGCTTTCTTT. Residues: CASSLAFSFAEAFF. Drawing the rest from reference TRBV7-6 and TRBJ1-1, the complete variable domain is GAGVSQSPRYKVTKRGQDVALRCDPISGHVSLYWYRQALGQGPEFLTYFNYEAQQDKSGLPNDRFSAERPEGSISTLTIQRTEQRDSAMYRCASSLAFSFAEAFFGQGTRLTVV.

This chain links TRBV6-2 or TRBV6-3 with TRBJ2-7; D gene ambiguous. Per the germline V gene, CDR1 is MNHEY and CDR2 is SVGEGT. The CDR3 covers 13 residues. V shed 5 bases and J shed 0 bases, with 8 bases lying between them. CDR3 DNA sequence: TGTGCCAGCAGTCTCCCCAGCTCCTACGAGCAGTACTTC. Protein product: CASSLPSSYEQYF.